This T cell receptor beta chain was identified during a study of cytomegalovirus exposure and HLA in healthy donors. Turning to the study itself: Researchers found that roughly 81% of fewer than 450 genotyped donors fell within the Caucasian-associated ancestry cluster.

The PCR was carried out with 60 Vbeta primers and 13 Jbeta primers. The table came from immunoSEQ multiplex PCR; TCRdb's copy has only in-frame clones and leaves some out. The top ten hold 1.2% of the sample, which has approximately 170,000 clones, 65% to 85% seen once. V lost 3 bases, J lost 5 bases, and 16 bases lay in between. The germline V gene has CDR1 KGHSH and CDR2 LQKENI. The CDR3 has 16 residues. Each donor was nominally healthy when sampled (though unrecorded immune exposures were likely). The chain employs TRBV18 and TRBJ2-2; weak D call: TRBD2 (7 bases). This clonotype was sampled from a boy younger than 10 in good health and CMV-seronegative. Sequencing was done on a sample of PBMCs. The DNA of the CDR3 is TGTGCCAGCTCACCGAACCGAGGGGGGGCGACCGGGGAGCTGTTTTTT. It yields the protein CASSPNRGGATGELFF.